Listed here are 3 T cell receptor beta chains from one sample, sequenced in a study of blood T cell repertoires in COVID-19. Sequencing was performed with immunoSEQ multiplex PCR; in TCRdb, only in-frame clones are kept and a portion is missing. The table records fewer than 200,000 clones, over 70% of them present only once. Sequencing was carried out using peripheral blood. The receptors were gathered from a man between 60 and 70 years old with acute or convalescent COVID-19.

This clone showed up just once. This chain uses TRBV5-1 with TRBJ2-1, with 9 bases that match TRBD1. Germline V gene lookup returns CDR1 SGHRS and CDR2 YFSETQ. V dropped 3 bases and J dropped 6; count of bases not matched to a gene: 13. The CDR3 spans 17 residues. CDR3 DNA sequence: TGCGCCAGCAGCTCGCCGCCTGACAGGGGGAACACCAATGAGCAGTTCTTC. Its protein is CASSSPPDRGNTNEQFF.

The chain carries TRBV21-1 and TRBJ2-3; the table's D gene call, TRBD2, was not cross checked with the DNA. TRBV21-1 is listed as a pseudogene. The CDR3 extends over 18 amino acids. This CDR3 is CASSNYGGPSSFTDTQYF. Written as DNA, the CDR3 is TGTGCCAGCAGCAATTACGGGGGACCTTCCTCTTTCACAGATACGCAGTATTTT.

This clone was detected only once. The genes are TRBV9 and TRBJ2-1; 10 bases are a match to TRBD2. Germline loops: CDR1 SGDLS, CDR2 YYNGEE. This CDR3 has 16 amino acids. Trimming at V came to 2 bases and at J to 9 bases, leaving 11 bases not matched to a gene. The DNA of the CDR3 is TGTGCCAGCAGCGTTAGCGGGAGGTCGGATGTCAGTGAGCAGTTCTTC. Translation gives CASSVSGRSDVSEQFF. Full variable domain (outside the CDR3, taken from reference TRBV9 and TRBJ2-1): DSGVTQTPKHLITATGQRVTLRCSPRSGDLSVYWYQQSLDQGLQFLIQYYNGEERAKGNILERFSAQQFPDLHSELNLSSLELGDSALYFCASSVSGRSDVSEQFFGPGTRLTVL.